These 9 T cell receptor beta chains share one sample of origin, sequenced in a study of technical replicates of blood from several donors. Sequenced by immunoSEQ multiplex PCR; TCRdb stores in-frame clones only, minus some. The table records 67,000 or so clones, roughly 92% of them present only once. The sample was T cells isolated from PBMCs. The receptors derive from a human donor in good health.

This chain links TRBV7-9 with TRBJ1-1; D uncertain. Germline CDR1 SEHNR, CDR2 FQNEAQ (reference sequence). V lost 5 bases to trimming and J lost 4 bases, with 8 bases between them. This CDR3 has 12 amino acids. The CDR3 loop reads CASSPLATEAFF. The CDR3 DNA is TGTGCCAGCAGCCCTTTGGCCACTGAAGCTTTCTTT.

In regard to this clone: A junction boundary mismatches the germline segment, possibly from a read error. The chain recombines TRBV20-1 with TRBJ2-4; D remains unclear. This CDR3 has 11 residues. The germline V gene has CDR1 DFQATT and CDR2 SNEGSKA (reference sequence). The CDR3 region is CSALSRRGLGF. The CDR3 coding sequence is TGCAGTGCTCTCTCACGGAGAGGCTTGGGCTTC.

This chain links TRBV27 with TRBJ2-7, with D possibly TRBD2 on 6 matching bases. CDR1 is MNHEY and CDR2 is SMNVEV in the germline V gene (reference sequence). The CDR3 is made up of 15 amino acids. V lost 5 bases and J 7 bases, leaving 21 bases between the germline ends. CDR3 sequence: CASSPLGGTVREQYF. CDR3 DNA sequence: TGTGCCAGCAGTCCACTCGGGGGAACGGTGAGGGAGCAGTACTTC.

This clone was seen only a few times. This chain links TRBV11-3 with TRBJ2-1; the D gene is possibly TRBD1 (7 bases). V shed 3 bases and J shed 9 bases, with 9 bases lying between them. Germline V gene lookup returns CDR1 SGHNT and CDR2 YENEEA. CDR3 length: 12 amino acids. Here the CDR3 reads CASSFQGGEQFF. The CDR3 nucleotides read TGTGCCAGCAGCTTCCAGGGGGGTGAGCAGTTCTTC.

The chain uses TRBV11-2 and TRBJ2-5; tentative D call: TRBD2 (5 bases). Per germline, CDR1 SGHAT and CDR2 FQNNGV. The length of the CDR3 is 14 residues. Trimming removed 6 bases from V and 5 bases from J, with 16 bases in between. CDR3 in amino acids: CASRSFEGWETQYF. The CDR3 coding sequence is TGTGCCAGCAGAAGTTTTGAGGGTTGGGAGACCCAGTACTTC.

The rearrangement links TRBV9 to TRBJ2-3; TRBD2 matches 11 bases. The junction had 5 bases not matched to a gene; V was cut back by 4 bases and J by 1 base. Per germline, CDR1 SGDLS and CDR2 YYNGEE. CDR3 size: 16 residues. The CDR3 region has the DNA TGTGCCAGCAGCCCCCAGGGACTAGCGGGCACAGATACGCAGTATTTT. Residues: CASSPQGLAGTDTQYF.

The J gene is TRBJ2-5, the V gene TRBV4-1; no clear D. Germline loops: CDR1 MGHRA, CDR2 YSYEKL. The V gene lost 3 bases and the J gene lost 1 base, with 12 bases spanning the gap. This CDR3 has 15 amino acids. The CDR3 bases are TGCGCCAGCAGCCAGTCCAGGAACCCCCAAGAGACCCAGTACTTC. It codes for CASSQSRNPQETQYF.

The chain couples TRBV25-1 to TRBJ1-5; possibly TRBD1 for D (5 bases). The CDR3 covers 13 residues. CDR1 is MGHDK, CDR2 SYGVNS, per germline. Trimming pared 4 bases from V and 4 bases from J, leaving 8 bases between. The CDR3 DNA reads TGTGCCAGCAGTGGTTCAGGGAATCAGCCCCAGCATTTT. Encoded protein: CASSGSGNQPQHF.

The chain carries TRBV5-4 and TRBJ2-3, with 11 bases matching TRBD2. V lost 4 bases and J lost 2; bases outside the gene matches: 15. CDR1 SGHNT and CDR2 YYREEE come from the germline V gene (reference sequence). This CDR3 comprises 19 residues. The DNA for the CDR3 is TGTGCCAGCAGCCCGGACGGCAACCTAGCGGGAGGCCCCACAGATACGCAGTATTTT. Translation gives CASSPDGNLAGGPTDTQYF. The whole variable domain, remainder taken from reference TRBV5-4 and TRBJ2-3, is ETGVTQSPTHLIKTRGQQVTLRCSSQSGHNTVSWYQQALGQGPQFIFQYYREEENGRGNFPPRFSGLQFPNYSSELNVNALELDDSALYLCASSPDGNLAGGPTDTQYFGPGTRLTVL.